These 29 T cell receptor beta chains were all obtained from the same sample, sequenced in a study of blood T cell repertoires in COVID-19 (dated by TCRdb to the early 2020s). The protocol used for the library was the immunoSEQ multiplex PCR assay. TCRdb took this table from immuneACCESS and kept in-frame rearrangements with V and J called. Such tables lack part of the clones; where checked against another copy, unresolved V genes explain under half of the gap, and the rest is unexplained. Present in this sample are 70,000 to 100,000 clones, around 90% of which were seen just once. The top ten clones comprise roughly 4.5% of the sample. Material: peripheral blood. These receptor sequences come from a woman older than 75 with active or convalescent COVID-19.

This chain links TRBV29-1 with TRBJ2-3; D possibly corresponds to TRBD2 (5 bases). The CDR3 is 15 amino acids. V lost 1 base to trimming and J lost 2 bases, with 13 bases between them. Germline CDR1 SQVTM, CDR2 ANQGSEA. CDR3 in amino acids: CSVEGRLAVTDTQYF. CDR3 sequence (DNA): TGCAGCGTTGAAGGGCGGCTAGCTGTCACAGATACGCAGTATTTT.

The chain recombines TRBV7-3 with TRBJ2-5, with 7 bases matching TRBD1. CDR1 and CDR2 (germline): SGHTA, FQGTGA. This CDR3 is 13 amino acids long. J gave up 4 bases and V 5 bases, and 4 bases lay outside the gene matches. Here the CDR3 DNA reads TGTGCCAGCAGCCCCGGGACAGCAGAGACCCAGTACTTC. It encodes CASSPGTAETQYF.

The CDR3 loop reads CASSTFSGRGTDTQYF. CDR3 nucleotides: TGCGCCAGCAGCACTTTTAGCGGGAGAGGCACAGATACGCAGTATTTT. The chain is built from TRBV5-1 and TRBJ2-3, with 9 bases matching TRBD2. This CDR3 spans 16 amino acids. The germline V gene has CDR1 SGHRS and CDR2 YFSETQ. Losses at the gene ends were 4 bases for V and 1 base for J; bases not matched to a gene: 7.

V gene TRBV18 combines with J gene TRBJ2-3, with 9 bases aligning to TRBD2. This CDR3 has 15 amino acids. V lost 3 bases and J lost 1; bases outside the gene matches: 2. Germline V CDR1 and CDR2: KGHSH, LQKENI. CDR3 sequence reads: CASSPPSGGTDTQYF. The DNA for the CDR3 is TGTGCCAGCTCACCGCCTAGCGGGGGCACAGATACGCAGTATTTT.

The chain has TRBV2 and TRBJ2-1; D uncertain. Trimming removed 7 bases from V and 10 bases from J, with 11 bases in between. Germline V CDR1 and CDR2: SNHLY, FYNNEI. The CDR3 is 11 residues long. In DNA form, the CDR3 reads TGTGCCAGCACCGACTTCTTGGAGCAGTTCTTC. The encoded protein is CASTDFLEQFF.

V gene TRBV7-3 combines with J gene TRBJ2-3; 7 bases map to TRBD2. This CDR3 has 17 residues. In germline, CDR1 is SGHTA, CDR2 FQGTGA. V shed 2 bases, J shed 3 bases, and the junction held 11 bases outside the gene matches. CDR3 sequence reads: CASSLSPPREGTDTQYF. The CDR3, as DNA: TGTGCCAGCAGCTTATCCCCACCCAGGGAGGGGACAGATACGCAGTATTTT.

The count of this clone is one. V is TRBV4-2 and J is TRBJ1-2; D gene unclear. Deletions cut 2 bases from V and 1 base from J, with 17 bases between. The CDR3 has 17 amino acids. Per the germline V gene, CDR1 is LGHNA and CDR2 is YNFKEQ. DNA for the CDR3: TGTGCCAGCAGCCAATCCACGGGGTCCGGACTTAACTATGGCTACACCTTC. Encoded protein: CASSQSTGSGLNYGYTF.

The chain links TRBV19 to TRBJ2-1; TRBD1 matches at 9 bases. V shed 6 bases and J 11 bases; nucleotides not matched to a gene: 17. The CDR3 contains 16 residues. Germline V lookup: CDR1 LNHDA, CDR2 SQIVND (reference sequence). CDR3 region: CASSQRRGQGTPQQFF. In DNA form, the CDR3 reads TGTGCCAGTAGCCAGAGACGGGGACAGGGCACACCACAGCAGTTCTTC.

The rearrangement links TRBV2 to TRBJ2-5; possibly TRBD1 for D (6 bases). The CDR3 contains 15 residues. Trimming stripped 1 base from V and 5 bases from J, with 14 bases between. In germline, CDR1 is SNHLY, CDR2 FYNNEI. CDR3 residues: CASSEDRVGVETQYF. The DNA of the CDR3 is TGTGCCAGCAGTGAAGACAGGGTCGGTGTGGAGACCCAGTACTTC.

The rearrangement links TRBV10-3 to TRBJ2-3; 8 nucleotides line up with TRBD2. This CDR3 is 15 amino acids long. Germline loops: CDR1 ENHRY, CDR2 SYGVKD. The trim removed 4 bases at V and 5 bases at J, leaving 8 bases unmatched. The CDR3 DNA sequence: TGTGCCATCAGTGGCCGGGAGGGCCGGGAAGATACGCAGTATTTT. Amino acids: CAISGREGREDTQYF.

J is TRBJ1-1 and V is TRBV7-2; no firm D call. This CDR3 region has 14 residues. The V and J ends lost 1 base and 0 bases respectively, with 6 bases between them. CDR1 and CDR2 (germline): SGHTA, FQGNSA. CDR3 nucleotides: TGTGCCAGCAGCTTAGAGCGGCTGAACACTGAAGCTTTCTTT. Translated, it gives CASSLERLNTEAFF.

The genes are TRBV15 and TRBJ1-1; perhaps TRBD1 as D (6 bases). CDR3 size: 15 residues. V was trimmed by 3 bases and J by 6 bases, leaving 17 bases between them. The germline V gene encodes CDR1 LNHNV and CDR2 YYDKDF (reference sequence). DNA of the CDR3: TGTGCCACCAGCAGGGGTGTAGGACAGCTCGCTGAAGCTTTCTTT. Protein sequence: CATSRGVGQLAEAFF.

V gene TRBV15 combines with J gene TRBJ2-7; 7 bases are a match to TRBD1. V dropped 0 bases and J dropped 4; count of bases not matched to a gene: 6. Looked up from germline, CDR1 is LNHNV and CDR2 is YYDKDF (reference sequence). CDR3 size: 15 residues. Here the CDR3 DNA reads TGTGCCACCAGCAGAGACCGGGACAGTGAGTACGAGCAGTACTTC. Its protein is CATSRDRDSEYEQYF.

The rearrangement links TRBV15 to TRBJ2-3; a possible D gene is TRBD2 (7 bases). This CDR3 is 18 amino acids long. Germline CDR1 reads LNHNV; CDR2 reads YYDKDF (reference sequence). The germline V and J ends were trimmed by 0 bases and 1 base, with 17 bases remaining between them. Here the CDR3 reads CATSRDGGGGVRTDTQYF. The CDR3 DNA sequence: TGTGCCACCAGCAGAGATGGGGGAGGGGGAGTTCGCACAGATACGCAGTATTTT.

V usage is TRBV7-2 and J usage is TRBJ1-2; 7 bases match TRBD1. V trimming: 5 bases; J trimming: 5 bases; junction bases outside the gene matches: 5. The CDR3 is made up of 13 amino acids. Germline CDR1 SGHTA, CDR2 FQGNSA. The CDR3 coding sequence is TGTGCCAGCAGCCAAACAGGGGATTATGGCTACACCTTC. This gives the protein CASSQTGDYGYTF.

The chain has TRBV9 and TRBJ2-3; D remains ambiguous. V lost 0 bases, J lost 1 base, and 6 bases lay in between. This CDR3 has 14 amino acids. Germline V CDR1 and CDR2: SGDLS, YYNGEE. The CDR3 is CASSVEQRTDTQYF. The CDR3 nucleotides are TGTGCCAGCAGCGTAGAACAACGCACAGATACGCAGTATTTT.

The gene calls are TRBV7-3 and TRBJ2-7; D might be TRBD2 (6 bases). The CDR3 sequence is 15 residues long. Germline CDR1 reads SGHTA; CDR2 reads FQGTGA. V lost 0 bases and J lost 6, with 15 bases in between. The CDR3 DNA reads TGTGCCAGCAGCTTAACGGGGGGAGGTTTGGTCGAGCAGTACTTC. Translation: CASSLTGGGLVEQYF.

This rearrangement joins TRBV19 to TRBJ2-2, with D unresolved. In germline, CDR1 is LNHDA, CDR2 SQIVND (reference sequence). V was pared by 6 bases and J by 5 bases, with 7 bases between. The CDR3 contains 12 residues. CDR3 sequence (DNA): TGTGCCAGTAGAAAGCGAACCGGGGAGCTGTTTTTT. Residues: CASRKRTGELFF.

Remarks on this clone: The same CDR3 is also encoded by other DNA sequences in this sample. The CDR3 coding sequence is TGTGCCAGCAGTTTATCGCGGGGGTCGAGTGTTTCACCCCTCCACTTT. Protein: CASSLSRGSSVSPLHF. The J gene is TRBJ1-6, the V gene TRBV27, with D possibly TRBD1 on 5 matching bases. The length of the CDR3 is 16 residues. V was pared by 0 bases and J by 9 bases, with 15 bases between. From germline, CDR1 is MNHEY and CDR2 SMNVEV (reference sequence).

This sequence joins TRBV4-2 and TRBJ2-2, with a weak D call TRBD1 (5 bases). The CDR3 sequence is 20 residues long. V lost 0 bases and J 2 bases, leaving 22 bases between the germline ends. The germline V gene has CDR1 LGHNA and CDR2 YNFKEQ. The CDR3 here is CASSQDLRGKSFINTGELFF. CDR3 bases: TGTGCCAGCAGCCAAGATCTTAGGGGCAAGTCCTTTATAAACACCGGGGAGCTGTTTTTT.

The CDR3 loop is CASSLSRETDTQYF. The DNA of the CDR3 is TGTGCCAGCAGCTTGTCGCGGGAGACAGATACGCAGTATTTT. The chain carries TRBV7-2 and TRBJ2-3; 7 positions match TRBD2. The V and J ends lost 3 bases and 3 bases, in that order; junction bases with no gene match: 3. Germline CDR1 SGHTA, CDR2 FQGNSA. CDR3 length: 14 residues.

This chain uses TRBV7-9 with TRBJ2-7, with a weak D call TRBD1 (5 bases). CDR1 is SEHNR and CDR2 is FQNEAQ in the germline V gene (reference sequence). The CDR3 contains 14 residues. The V gene lost 3 bases and the J gene lost 3 bases, with 12 bases spanning the gap. Here the CDR3 DNA reads TGTGCCAGCAGCTTCTCCCAAAGGGGCTACGAGCAGTACTTC. This codes for CASSFSQRGYEQYF.

This clone was seen more than once but under ten times. The chain employs TRBV5-1 and TRBJ2-1; 11 bases agree with TRBD2. This CDR3 has 14 amino acids. Germline values: CDR1 SGHRS, CDR2 YFSETQ. J lost 9 bases, V lost 1 base, and 3 bases had no gene match. The CDR3 is CASSLIAGGVEQFF. Written as DNA, the CDR3 is TGCGCCAGCAGCTTGATAGCGGGAGGGGTTGAGCAGTTCTTC.

This clone was picked up a small number of times. The gene calls are TRBV29-1 and TRBJ2-1; no definite D call. The CDR3 runs to 12 residues. Trimming removed 5 bases at V and 2 bases at J, with 7 bases between. Germline values: CDR1 SQVTM, CDR2 ANQGSEA. The DNA of the CDR3 is TGCAGCGTTACAACTACCTACAATGAGCAGTTCTTC. This encodes CSVTTTYNEQFF.

This clone appeared a few times. The V gene is TRBV27, the J gene TRBJ1-5; D ambiguous. The germline CDR1 and CDR2 sequences are MNHEY and SMNVEV (reference sequence). Trimming removed 4 bases from V and 3 bases from J, with 13 bases in between. The CDR3 contains 15 residues. The CDR3 region is CASSSFGALNQPQHF. CDR3 bases: TGTGCCAGCAGTTCCTTCGGAGCCCTCAATCAGCCCCAGCATTTT.

This clone appeared once. The V call is TRBV19, the J call TRBJ2-4, with 8 positions matching TRBD1. With 3 bases clipped from V and 7 bases from J, the junction kept 11 bases outside the gene matches. The CDR3 length is 16 residues. The V gene's germline CDR1 is LNHDA and CDR2 SQIVND (reference sequence). The CDR3 sequence: CASSITMTGVGNIQYF. DNA for the CDR3: TGTGCCAGTAGTATTACAATGACAGGGGTTGGGAACATTCAGTACTTC. The full variable domain, completed using reference TRBV19 and TRBJ2-4, is DGGITQSPKYLFRKEGQNVTLSCEQNLNHDAMYWYRQDPGQGLRLIYYSQIVNDFQKGDIAEGYSVSREKKESFPLTVTSAQKNPTAFYLCASSITMTGVGNIQYFGAGTRLSVL.

This chain connects TRBV3-1 (or the pseudogene TRBV3-2) to TRBJ2-1; 7 bases align to TRBD1. The germline gives CDR1 LGHDT, CDR2 YNNKEL (reference sequence). J gave up 7 bases and V 4 bases, and 1 base lay outside the gene matches. This CDR3 spans 12 amino acids. CDR3 coding DNA: TGTGCCAGCAGCCCAGGGGGTAATGAGCAGTTCTTC. This encodes CASSPGGNEQFF.

This chain links TRBV20-1 with TRBJ2-3, with no clear D. Germline V gene lookup returns CDR1 DFQATT and CDR2 SNEGSKA (reference sequence). CDR3 length: 11 amino acids. Trimming shortened V by 1 base and J by 3 bases, and 2 bases separated the two germline ends. The CDR3 sequence: CSARVTDTQYF. The CDR3, as DNA: TGCAGTGCTAGAGTAACAGATACGCAGTATTTT.

The chain couples TRBV19 to TRBJ1-4; TRBD1 matches 10 bases. Germline V gives CDR1 LNHDA, CDR2 SQIVND (reference sequence). The CDR3 length is 16 residues. V dropped 6 bases and J dropped 8; count of bases not matched to a gene: 12. In DNA, the CDR3 is TGTGCCAGTAGGAATAGAGGGGACAGGGGTGGCGAAAAACTGTTTTTT. Translated, it gives CASRNRGDRGGEKLFF.